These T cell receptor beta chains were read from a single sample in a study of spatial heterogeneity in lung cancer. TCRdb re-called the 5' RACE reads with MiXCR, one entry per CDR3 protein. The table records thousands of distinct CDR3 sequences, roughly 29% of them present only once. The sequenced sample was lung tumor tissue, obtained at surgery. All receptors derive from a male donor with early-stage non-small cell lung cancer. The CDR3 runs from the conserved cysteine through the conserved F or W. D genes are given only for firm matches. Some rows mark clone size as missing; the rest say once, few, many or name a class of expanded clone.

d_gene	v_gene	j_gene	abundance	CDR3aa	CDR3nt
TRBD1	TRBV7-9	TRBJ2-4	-	CASSSNRGAKNIQYF	TGTGCCAGCAGCTCAAACAGGGGAGCCAAAAACATTCAGTACTTC
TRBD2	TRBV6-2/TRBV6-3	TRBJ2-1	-	CASSYHLMTPSGIDEQFF	TGTGCCAGCAGTTACCATTTGATGACCCCTAGCGGGATCGATGAGCAGTTCTTC
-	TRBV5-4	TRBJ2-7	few	CASSLPGTRRNEQYF	TGTGCCAGCAGCTTGCCCGGGACACGGCGGAATGAGCAGTACTTC
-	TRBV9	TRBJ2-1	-	CASSLSQGGEQFF	TGTGCCAGCAGTCTTAGCCAAGGAGGTGAGCAGTTCTTC
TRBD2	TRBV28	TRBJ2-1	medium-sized	CASSLDGTRADEQFF	TGTGCCAGCAGTCTCGACGGGACTAGAGCCGATGAGCAGTTCTTC
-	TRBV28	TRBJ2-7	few	CASTPAGTLEQYF	TGTGCCAGCACCCCGGCAGGGACCTTAGAGCAGTACTTC
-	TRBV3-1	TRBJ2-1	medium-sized	CASSRGTQDYNEQFF	TGTGCCAGCAGCCGAGGGACTCAAGACTACAATGAGCAGTTCTTC
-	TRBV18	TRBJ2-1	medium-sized	CASSTVAAYNEQFF	TGTGCCAGCTCGACAGTAGCGGCCTACAATGAGCAGTTCTTC
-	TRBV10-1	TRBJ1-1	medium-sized	CASSDHRDGRTEAFF	TGCGCCAGCAGTGACCACAGGGATGGAAGAACTGAAGCTTTCTTT
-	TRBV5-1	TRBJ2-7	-	CASSPDSYEQYF	TGCGCCAGCAGCCCGGACTCCTACGAGCAGTACTTC
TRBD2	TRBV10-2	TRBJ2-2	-	CASSERAGVRTGELFF	TGCGCCAGCAGTGAAAGAGCGGGAGTACGTACCGGGGAGCTGTTTTTT
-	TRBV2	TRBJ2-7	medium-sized	CASSESLEQYF	TGTGCCAGCAGTGAATCTCTCGAGCAGTACTTC
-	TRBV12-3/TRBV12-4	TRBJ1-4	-	CASSLQGRTEKLFF	TGTGCCAGCAGTTTACAGGGAAGAACAGAAAAACTGTTTTTT
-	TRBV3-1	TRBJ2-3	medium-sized	CASSQPPTVYTQYF	TGTGCCAGCAGCCAACCTCCGACTGTTTATACGCAGTATTTT
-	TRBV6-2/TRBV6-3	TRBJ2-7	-	CASTSRDKSYEQYF	TGTGCCAGCACTTCCCGGGACAAATCCTACGAGCAGTACTTC
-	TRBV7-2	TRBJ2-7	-	CASSLLSQGPIVEQYF	TGTGCCAGCAGCTTATTGTCCCAAGGGCCTATCGTCGAGCAGTACTTC
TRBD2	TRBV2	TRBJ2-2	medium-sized	CASSTWSLAGLNTGELFF	TGTGCCAGCAGTACGTGGAGTCTAGCGGGACTAAACACCGGGGAGCTGTTTTTT
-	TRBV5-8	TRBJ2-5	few	CASSLEGETQYF	TGTGCCAGCAGCTTGGAGGGCGAGACCCAGTACTTC
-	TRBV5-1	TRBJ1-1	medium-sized	CASSFLTGEGLNTEAFF	TGCGCCAGCAGCTTCCTGACTGGGGAAGGTTTGAACACTGAAGCTTTCTTT
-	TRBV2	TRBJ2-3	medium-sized	CASSQMPTDTQYF	TGTGCCAGCAGTCAGATGCCCACAGATACGCAGTATTTT
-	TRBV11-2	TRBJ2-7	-	CASSLRSSYEQYF	TGTGCCAGCAGCCTGCGTTCCTCCTACGAGCAGTACTTC
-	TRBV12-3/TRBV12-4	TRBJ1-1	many	CASTRAGGSAEAFF	TGTGCCAGCACCCGGGCAGGAGGTAGTGCTGAAGCTTTCTTT
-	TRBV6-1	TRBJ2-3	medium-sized	CASSEPVRAVTDTQYF	TGTGCCAGCAGTGAACCTGTAAGGGCTGTAACAGATACGCAGTATTTT
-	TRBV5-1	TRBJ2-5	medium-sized	CASSLGGTQETQYF	TGCGCCAGCAGCTTGGGAGGGACCCAAGAGACCCAGTACTTC
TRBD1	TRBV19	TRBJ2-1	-	CASSMGQSQSEFF	TGTGCCAGTAGTATGGGACAGTCCCAGTCTGAGTTCTTC
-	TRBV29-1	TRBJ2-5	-	CSPGVGSTQYF	TGCAGCCCGGGGGTTGGTTCGACCCAGTACTTC
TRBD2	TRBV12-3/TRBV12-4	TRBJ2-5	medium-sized	CASRLTSAETQYF	TGTGCCAGCAGGCTCACTAGCGCGGAGACCCAGTACTTC
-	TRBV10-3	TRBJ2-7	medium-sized	CAISATNEQYF	TGTGCCATCAGTGCGACAAACGAGCAGTACTTC
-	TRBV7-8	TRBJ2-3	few	CASSLEGDTQYF	TGTGCCAGCAGCTTAGAAGGAGATACGCAGTATTTT
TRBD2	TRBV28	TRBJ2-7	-	CASRDRAGGRPNEQYF	TGTGCCAGCAGAGACAGAGCGGGAGGGCGCCCCAACGAGCAGTACTTC
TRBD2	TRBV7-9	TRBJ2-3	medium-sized	CASSFYGLAGVWGTDTQYF	TGTGCCAGCAGCTTCTACGGACTAGCGGGAGTATGGGGCACAGATACGCAGTATTTT
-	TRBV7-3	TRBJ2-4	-	CASSLGVDGTIQYF	TGTGCCAGCAGCTTGGGGGTAGATGGAACCATTCAGTACTTC
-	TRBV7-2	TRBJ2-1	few	CASGMRSGHNEQFF	TGTGCCAGCGGGATGCGGAGCGGACACAATGAGCAGTTCTTC
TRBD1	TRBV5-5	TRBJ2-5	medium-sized	CASSLGQGRETQYF	TGTGCCAGCAGCTTGGGACAGGGGCGAGAGACCCAGTACTTC
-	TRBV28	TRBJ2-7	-	CASSLSAVGQYF	TGTGCCAGCAGTTTATCGGCGGTAGGGCAGTACTTC
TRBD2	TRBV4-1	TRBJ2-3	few	CASSQTGPGLADTQYF	TGCGCCAGCAGCCAGACCGGTCCGGGACTAGCGGATACGCAGTATTTT
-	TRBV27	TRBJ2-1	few	CASSPLSQGPQSHEQFF	TGTGCCAGCAGTCCCCTCTCCCAGGGTCCCCAATCACATGAGCAGTTCTTC
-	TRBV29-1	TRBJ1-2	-	CSALLIPYGYTF	TGCAGCGCACTCCTCATCCCTTATGGCTACACCTTC
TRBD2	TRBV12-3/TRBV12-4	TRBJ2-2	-	CASIQTSGSITGELFF	TGTGCCAGCATTCAGACTAGCGGGAGTATCACCGGGGAGCTGTTTTTT
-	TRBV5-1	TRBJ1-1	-	CASNRADLNTEAFF	TGCGCCAGTAACCGGGCCGACCTTAACACTGAAGCTTTCTTT
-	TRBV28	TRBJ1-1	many	CASSLNRNTEAFF	TGTGCCAGCAGTTTAAATCGAAACACTGAAGCTTTCTTT